Below are 19 T cell receptor beta chains sequenced from a single sample in a study of blood T cell repertoires in COVID-19. The assay was immunoSEQ multiplex PCR, and TCRdb's table has in-frame clones only and misses some. There are about 120,000 clones in the sample; around 91% occur only once, and roughly a quarter lies in the top ten. The specimen was peripheral blood. Receptors were obtained from a man aged 65 to 85 with active or convalescent COVID-19.

The V and J genes are TRBV9 and TRBJ2-4; D ambiguous. The CDR3 length is 15 residues. Germline loops: CDR1 SGDLS, CDR2 YYNGEE. V lost 1 base, J lost 8 bases, and 16 bases lay in between. CDR3 sequence: CASSVTSSPADIQYF. The CDR3 nucleotides are TGTGCCAGCAGCGTAACGTCCTCCCCGGCGGACATTCAGTACTTC.

The chain recombines TRBV9 with TRBJ1-3, with D maybe TRBD1 (5 bases). From germline, CDR1 is SGDLS and CDR2 YYNGEE. The CDR3 consists of 15 residues. V was trimmed by 4 bases and J by 0 bases, leaving 11 bases between them. Written as DNA, the CDR3 is TGTGCCAGCAGCCTAGACAGCTCCTCTGGAAACACCATATATTTT. Translated: CASSLDSSSGNTIYF.

The chain's CDR3 is CASSLTLDRGNEQFF. The CDR3 DNA sequence: TGTGCCAGCAGCTTAACTTTGGACAGGGGAAATGAGCAGTTCTTC. The chain couples TRBV7-2 to TRBJ2-1; 9 bases map to TRBD1. CDR3 length equals 15 residues. The ends lost 2 bases at V and 7 bases at J; junction bases unmatched: 6. Germline CDR1 is SGHTA and CDR2 is FQGNSA.

The genes are TRBV5-6 and TRBJ2-7; 9 positions match TRBD2. The CDR3 spans 15 residues. Per the germline V gene, CDR1 is SGHDT and CDR2 is YYEEEE. J gave up 1 base and V 0 bases, and 2 bases lay outside the gene matches. This CDR3 reads CASSLGLAGSYEQYF. The CDR3 bases are TGTGCCAGCAGCTTGGGGCTAGCGGGATCCTACGAGCAGTACTTC.

This clone has just a few counts. J is TRBJ1-1 and V is TRBV12-3 or TRBV12-4, with D possibly matching TRBD1 (6 bases). V lost 4 bases and J 8 bases, leaving 8 bases between the germline ends. This CDR3 has 11 residues. CDR3 in DNA: TGTGCCAGCAGTTATGACAGGGAAGCTTTCTTT. Encoded protein: CASSYDREAFF.

Note on this clone: This specimen includes other DNA sequences encoding the same CDR3. The genes are TRBV18 and TRBJ2-7; D perhaps matches TRBD1 (6 bases). Between the trimmed V and J ends, which lost 2 bases and 0 bases, there was a span of 8 bases. The CDR3 sequence is 14 residues long. Germline V gene lookup returns CDR1 KGHSH and CDR2 LQKENI. Here the CDR3 DNA reads TGTGCCAGCTCACCAGGGACAAGCTCCTACGAGCAGTACTTC. As protein: CASSPGTSSYEQYF.

This chain joins TRBV2 and TRBJ2-1; tentative D call: TRBD1 (6 bases). This CDR3 has 13 amino acids. Deletions cut 5 bases from V and 4 bases from J, with 9 bases between. Looked up from germline, CDR1 is SNHLY and CDR2 is FYNNEI. This CDR3 is CASSRTVYNEQFF. Here the CDR3 DNA reads TGTGCCAGCAGTCGGACAGTTTACAATGAGCAGTTCTTC.

The chain couples TRBV7-3 to TRBJ2-1; TRBD2 is a possible D gene (5 bases). Trimming left V 4 bases short and J 8 bases short, with 15 bases between. Germline CDR1 reads SGHTA; CDR2 reads FQGTGA. The CDR3 covers 14 residues. DNA of the CDR3: TGTGCCAGCAGCTCAATGTTCACTAGAGATGAGCAGTTCTTC. It yields the protein CASSSMFTRDEQFF.

This clone was seen only a few times. DNA for the CDR3: TGCGCCAGCAGCCCTCTGTCTGGACAGTCCTACGAGCAGTACTTC. It encodes CASSPLSGQSYEQYF. The rearrangement links TRBV4-1 to TRBJ2-7; TRBD1 is a possible D gene (6 bases). The CDR3 spans 15 residues. Per germline, CDR1 MGHRA and CDR2 YSYEKL. Trimming left V 4 bases short and J 1 base short, with 14 bases between.

The V and J genes are TRBV19 and TRBJ2-3; D is ambiguous. The CDR3 sequence is 16 residues long. Trimming pared 3 bases from V and 1 base from J, leaving 14 bases between. Germline loops: CDR1 LNHDA, CDR2 SQIVND (reference sequence). CDR3 sequence reads: CASSMRTKGGTDTQYF. The CDR3 nucleotides are TGTGCCAGTAGTATGAGAACTAAAGGCGGCACAGATACGCAGTATTTT.

The chain is built from TRBV13 and TRBJ1-6, with 7 bases that match TRBD1. V trimming: 6 bases; J trimming: 3 bases; junction bases outside the gene matches: 11. Germline-derived CDR1 and CDR2 are PRHDT and FYEKMQ (reference sequence). The CDR3 is 17 amino acids. The CDR3 DNA reads as TGTGCCAGCAGATCCACCGGGGACAGCCTCTATAATTCACCCCTCCACTTT. Its protein is CASRSTGDSLYNSPLHF.

V usage is TRBV21-1 and J usage is TRBJ2-1; the D call of TRBD2 is as the table states it, not checked on the DNA. TRBV21-1 is deemed a pseudogene. The CDR3 sequence is 14 residues long. The CDR3 nucleotides read TGTGCCAGCAGTCCGGGACTACAAGACAATGAGCAGTTCTTC. This translates into CASSPGLQDNEQFF.

V is TRBV6-5 and J is TRBJ1-5; weak D call: TRBD1 (5 bases). Trimming stripped 8 bases from V and 7 bases from J, with 15 bases between. The length of the CDR3 is 13 residues. CDR1 and CDR2 from the germline V gene are MNHEY and SVGAGI. For the CDR3, the DNA is TGTGCCAGCGGAAGGGGAAGGGGACAGCCCCAGCATTTT. This codes for CASGRGRGQPQHF.

This clone came up a few times. Its ends do not fully match the called genes, so a read error is possible. The chain combines TRBV10-2 with TRBJ2-7; 7 bases are shared with TRBD1. CDR3 length: 13 residues. Germline assignment: CDR1 WSHSY and CDR2 SAAADI. The CDR3 is CASSESSPGQKNF. CDR3 DNA sequence: TGCGCCAGCAGTGAGTCGAGTCCGGGACAGAAGAACTTC.

The chain combines TRBV28 with TRBJ1-3, with D uncertain. Between the trimmed V and J ends, which lost 2 bases and 5 bases, there was a span of 7 bases. CDR3 length: 13 residues. CDR1 and CDR2 (germline): MDHEN, SYDVKM. CDR3 nucleotide sequence: TGTGCCAGCAGTTTACAGGCGCGAAACACCATATATTTT. Translated, it gives CASSLQARNTIYF.

The chain is built from TRBV19 and TRBJ1-1; D remains unclear. V was cut by 8 bases and J by 1 base, with 20 bases left in between. The CDR3 length is 16 residues. Per germline, CDR1 LNHDA and CDR2 SQIVND (reference sequence). This CDR3 is CASAPVLLDTNTEAFF. Here the CDR3 DNA reads TGTGCCAGTGCACCAGTACTCTTAGACACGAACACTGAAGCTTTCTTT.

The rearrangement links TRBV5-1 to TRBJ1-1, with a weak D call TRBD1 (6 bases). This CDR3 contains 15 residues. The V end was cut by 0 bases, the J end by 5 bases, with 14 bases between. CDR1 is SGHRS, CDR2 YFSETQ, per germline. In DNA, the CDR3 is TGCGCCAGCAGCTTGGCGGGGGGGCCTCAGACTGAAGCTTTCTTT. This translates into CASSLAGGPQTEAFF.

The chain employs TRBV19 and TRBJ1-6; D remains ambiguous. V was clipped by 7 bases and J by 0 bases, with 10 bases between them. Per the germline V gene, CDR1 is LNHDA and CDR2 is SQIVND (reference sequence). The CDR3 is made up of 15 amino acids. The DNA for the CDR3 is TGTGCCAGTAATTACGGTAGCTCCTATAATTCACCCCTCCACTTT. Residues: CASNYGSSYNSPLHF.

This rearrangement joins TRBV11-3 to TRBJ1-1; D not certain. The CDR3 runs 14 residues. The V end lost 5 bases, the J end lost 1 base, and 11 bases lay between the germline ends. Per the germline V gene, CDR1 is SGHNT and CDR2 is YENEEA. In DNA form, the CDR3 reads TGTGCCAGCAGCCTCTCCGGGTGGAACACTGAAGCTTTCTTT. Translated, it gives CASSLSGWNTEAFF.